A single sample is the source of the 14 T cell receptor beta chains below, sequenced in a study of blood T cell repertoires in COVID-19. The method was immunoSEQ multiplex PCR; TCRdb's version includes in-frame clones alone and lacks a portion of them. The sample lists 45,000 to 55,000 clones, about 71% occurring once. Specimen: peripheral blood. The receptors were gathered from a woman aged 65 to 85 with acute or convalescent COVID-19.

The V and J genes are TRBV25-1 and TRBJ1-6; no firm D call. Trimming shortened V by 3 bases and J by 7 bases, and 7 bases separated the two germline ends. From germline, CDR1 is MGHDK and CDR2 SYGVNS. The CDR3 totals 13 residues. CDR3 region: CASSDAWNSPLHF. The CDR3 DNA reads TGTGCCAGCAGTGATGCGTGGAATTCACCCCTCCACTTT.

This clone was recorded a few times. Other DNA sequences in this specimen translate into the identical CDR3. This chain joins TRBV4-1 and TRBJ1-6; D remains unclear. CDR1 and CDR2 (germline): MGHRA, YSYEKL. CDR3 length: 14 amino acids. Trimming pared 0 bases from V and 8 bases from J, leaving 8 bases between. The CDR3 nucleotides are TGCGCCAGCAGCCAAGATCTGCAGGATTCACCCCTCCACTTT. It translates to CASSQDLQDSPLHF.

This clone has just one count. The rearrangement joins TRBV28 to TRBJ1-5; maybe TRBD1 (5 bases). CDR1 is MDHEN and CDR2 is SYDVKM in the germline V gene. Between the trimmed V and J ends, which lost 4 bases and 1 base, there was a span of 8 bases. The CDR3 has 14 amino acids. CDR3 amino acids: CASSSQGSNQPQHF. For the CDR3, the DNA is TGTGCCAGCAGTTCCCAGGGAAGCAATCAGCCCCAGCATTTT. The whole variable domain, filled in from reference TRBV28 and TRBJ1-5, reads DVKVTQSSRYLVKRTGEKVFLECVQDMDHENMFWYRQDPGLGLRLIYFSYDVKMKEKGDIPEGYSVSREKKERFSLILESASTNQTSMYLCASSSQGSNQPQHFGDGTRLSIL.

The gene calls are TRBV5-1 and TRBJ1-4; D gene uncertain. Germline V gene sequence: CDR1 SGHRS, CDR2 YFSETQ. CDR3 length: 13 residues. Trimming left V 7 bases short and J 4 bases short, with 11 bases between. CDR3 DNA sequence: TGCGCCAGCGGGGAGACATATAATGAAAAACTGTTTTTT. This sequence encodes CASGETYNEKLFF.

V gene TRBV28 combines with J gene TRBJ2-7; TRBD1 matches at 7 bases. This CDR3 spans 17 amino acids. From germline, CDR1 is MDHEN and CDR2 SYDVKM. After removal of 10 bases from V and 0 bases from J, the junction contained 18 bases not matched to a gene. For the CDR3, the DNA is TGTGCCATCACATCCCACGCGGACAGGATCAGCTCCTACGAGCAGTACTTC. Encoded protein: CAITSHADRISSYEQYF.

The rearrangement joins TRBV11-1 to TRBJ1-2; TRBD1 is a possible D gene (6 bases). CDR3 length: 12 amino acids. V lost 5 bases to trimming and J lost 8 bases, with 12 bases between them. Germline CDR1 and CDR2: SGHAT and FQDESV (reference sequence). CDR3 in DNA: TGTGCCAGCAGCCTCACAGGGTACGGCTACACCTTC. Translation gives CASSLTGYGYTF.

The chain links TRBV5-1 to TRBJ2-6, with 11 bases aligning to TRBD1. Germline CDR1 and CDR2: SGHRS and YFSETQ. The CDR3 runs to 17 residues. Trimming took 5 bases from V and 0 from J; bases not matched to a gene: 4. The CDR3 loop reads CASSSGTGGSGANVLTF. As DNA, the CDR3 is TGCGCCAGCAGTTCCGGGACAGGGGGCTCTGGGGCCAACGTCCTGACTTTC. The full variable domain, with the rest looked up from reference TRBV5-1 and TRBJ2-6, is KAGVTQTPRYLIKTRGQQVTLSCSPISGHRSVSWYQQTPGQGLQFLFEYFSETQRNKGNFPGRFSGRQFSNSRSEMNVSTLELGDSALYLCASSSGTGGSGANVLTFGAGSRLTVL.

The J gene is TRBJ2-3, the V gene TRBV6-2 or TRBV6-3, with 8 bases aligning to TRBD1. The V and J ends lost 4 bases and 2 bases, in that order; junction bases with no gene match: 5. The CDR3 length is 15 residues. Germline CDR1 is MNHEY and CDR2 is SVGEGT. The CDR3, as DNA: TGTGCCAGCAGTTCCTGGACAGGGTCCACAGATACGCAGTATTTT. Translated: CASSSWTGSTDTQYF.

This clone was observed at least ten times. The chain has TRBV4-3 and TRBJ1-1; 8 nucleotides agree with TRBD1. The length of the CDR3 is 13 residues. Germline assignment: CDR1 LGHNA and CDR2 YSLEER. V gave up 0 bases and J gave up 10 bases; unmatched junction bases: 4. CDR3 bases: TGCGCCAGCAGCCAAGATAGAACAGGGGGAGCTTTCTTT. This encodes CASSQDRTGGAFF.

This chain connects TRBV6-4 to TRBJ2-3; 7 bases line up with TRBD2. CDR1 MRHNA and CDR2 SNTAGT come from the germline V gene. V lost 2 bases to trimming and J lost 4 bases; unmatched junction nucleotides: 6. The CDR3 runs to 15 residues. CDR3 protein: CASSDGGGSSDTQYF. CDR3 coding DNA: TGTGCCAGCAGTGACGGCGGGGGTAGCTCAGATACGCAGTATTTT.

This clone was observed once. The CDR3 spells CASSVAGTMGSGNTIYF. CDR3 DNA: TGTGCCAGCAGCGTAGCCGGGACAATGGGGTCAGGAAACACCATATATTTT. J is TRBJ1-3 and V is TRBV9, with D perhaps TRBD1 (6 bases). Germline V CDR1 and CDR2: SGDLS, YYNGEE. V lost 0 bases and J 4 bases, leaving 17 bases between the germline ends. This CDR3 comprises 17 residues. Drawing the rest from reference TRBV9 and TRBJ1-3, the complete variable domain is DSGVTQTPKHLITATGQRVTLRCSPRSGDLSVYWYQQSLDQGLQFLIQYYNGEERAKGNILERFSAQQFPDLHSELNLSSLELGDSALYFCASSVAGTMGSGNTIYFGEGSWLTVV.

This sequence joins TRBV7-3 and TRBJ2-2; 9 bases agree with TRBD1. The length of the CDR3 is 15 residues. The trim removed 5 bases at V and 5 bases at J, leaving 6 bases unmatched. The germline V gene has CDR1 SGHTA and CDR2 FQGTGA. CDR3 DNA sequence: TGTGCCAGCAGCAGACGGGACAGGGAGACCGGGGAGCTGTTTTTT. Translating it yields CASSRRDRETGELFF. Full variable domain (outside the CDR3, taken from reference TRBV7-3 and TRBJ2-2): GAGVSQTPSNKVTEKGKYVELRCDPISGHTALYWYRQSLGQGPEFLIYFQGTGAADDSGLPNDRFFAVRPEGSVSTLKIQRTERGDSAVYLCASSRRDRETGELFFGEGSRLTVL.

There are a few counts of this clone. The CDR3 bases are TGTGCCAGCACATCGGGGAACACTGAAGCTTTCTTT. Amino acids: CASTSGNTEAFF. The J gene is TRBJ1-1, the V gene TRBV2; D ambiguous. The CDR3 consists of 12 residues. V was pared by 7 bases and J by 1 base, with 7 bases between. CDR1 is SNHLY and CDR2 is FYNNEI in the germline V gene.

The V gene is TRBV6-1, the J gene TRBJ2-5; 10 bases align to TRBD1. The V segment lost 3 bases and the J segment 4 bases; nucleotides outside the gene matches: 5. From germline, CDR1 is MNHNS and CDR2 SASEGT. The CDR3 extends over 15 amino acids. CDR3 protein: CASSDLWTGGETQYF. The CDR3 DNA reads TGTGCCAGCAGTGACCTATGGACAGGGGGAGAGACCCAGTACTTC.